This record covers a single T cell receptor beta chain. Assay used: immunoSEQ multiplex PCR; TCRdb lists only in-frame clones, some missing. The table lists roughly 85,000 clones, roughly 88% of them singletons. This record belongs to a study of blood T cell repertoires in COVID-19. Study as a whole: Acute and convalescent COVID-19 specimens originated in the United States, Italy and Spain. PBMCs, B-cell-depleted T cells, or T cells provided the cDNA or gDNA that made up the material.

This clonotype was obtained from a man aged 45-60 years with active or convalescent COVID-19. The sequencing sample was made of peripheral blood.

The chain's CDR3 is CASSEMRGGSYNEQFF. Written as DNA, the CDR3 is TGTGCCAGCAGTGAAATGAGGGGGGGCTCCTACAATGAGCAGTTCTTC. The chain links TRBV2 to TRBJ2-1; possible D gene TRBD2, 7 bases. The ends were cut back, 2 bases at V and 0 bases at J, with 11 bases in the middle. The CDR3 loop spans 16 amino acids. From germline, CDR1 is SNHLY and CDR2 FYNNEI.